This record looks at one T cell receptor beta chain sequence and its context. Its specificity is not known. This sample is drawn from a study of cytomegalovirus exposure and HLA in healthy donors. Study in general: In a previous analysis, 110 million or so unique TCR beta sequences were found from some 180 million T cells. Study results and caveats: It was only CMV serostatus that was available as immune exposure information.

This CDR3 has 12 amino acids. V was cut by 7 bases and J by 1 base, with 8 bases left in between. Germline V gene data show CDR1 as MNHEY and CDR2 as SMNVEV (reference sequence). PCR amplification relied on 60 Vbeta primers (plus 13 Jbeta primers). Generated by immunoSEQ multiplex PCR, the TCRdb table keeps only in-frame clones and is missing some. Among more than 100,000 clones listed, roughly 80% were seen once. This clonotype originated in a woman aged 40 to 55 in good health and CMV-seropositive. The chain has TRBV27 and TRBJ2-7; D is uncertain. The material sequenced was PBMCs. The CDR3: CASIGDSYEQYF. CDR3 bases: TGTGCCAGCATCGGAGATTCCTACGAGCAGTACTTC.